The rows below give T cell receptor beta chains drawn from one sample of a study of T cell responses to AZD1222 COVID-19 vaccine. Clones were read by immunoSEQ multiplex PCR, and TCRdb kept only the in-frame ones, dropping some. The data contain around 120,000 clones, about 88% of them singletons. Here the sequenced sample was peripheral blood, taken on day 0 of AZD1222 vaccination. Receptors originate from an adult in good health. CDR3s include the opening cysteine and the closing phenylalanine or tryptophan. The D gene is left open where the match is weak. Not every row has a clone size; where given, it reads once, few, many or a size class.

>TRBD1|TRBJ2-5|TRBV11-2|-
TGTGCCAGCAGCCGGGACAGGGGCCAAGAGACCCAGTACTTC
CASSRDRGQETQYF
>-|TRBJ1-1|TRBV19|-
TGTGCCAGTAGTCCAAGACAGACTAACACTGAAGCTTTCTTT
CASSPRQTNTEAFF
>-|TRBJ2-1|TRBV12-3/TRBV12-4|-
TGTGCCAGCAGTTCAGGGACCCTTCAGTTCTTC
CASSSGTLQFF
>TRBD1|TRBJ2-7|TRBV2|-
TGTGCCAGCAGTCCTTCACGGGACAGGACCTACGAGCAGTACTTC
CASSPSRDRTYEQYF
>TRBD2|TRBJ2-1|TRBV19|-
TGTGCCAGTAGGGTATCTAGCGGGGGGTACAATGAGCAGTTCTTC
CASRVSSGGYNEQFF
>TRBD1|TRBJ1-5|TRBV28|-
TGTGCCAGCGACAGGGACAGGGGGCGACAGCCCCAGCATTTT
CASDRDRGRQPQHF
>-|TRBJ1-1|TRBV6-2/TRBV6-3|-
TGTGCCAGCAGTTTCATAGCCTGGGGGGGCACTGAAGCTTTCTTT
CASSFIAWGGTEAFF
>-|TRBJ2-5|TRBV2|-
TGTGCCAGCACCACTGAGACCCAGTACTTC
CASTTETQYF
>TRBD1|TRBJ2-2|TRBV4-1|-
TGCGCCAGCAGCCGGGCGAACAGGGGGCACACCGGGGAGCTGTTTTTT
CASSRANRGHTGELFF
>-|TRBJ1-6|TRBV4-2|-
TGTGCCAGCAGCCTTGGGGGTGCGGGTTCACCCCTCCACTTT
CASSLGGAGSPLHF
>-|TRBJ1-4|TRBV24-1|-
TGTGCCACCAGTGACCCCAGGGCAGCGAATGAAAAACTGTTTTTT
CATSDPRAANEKLFF
>TRBD1|TRBJ1-1|TRBV18|-
TGTGCCAGCTCTCCAACAGGGGTCCTCACTGAAGCTTTCTTT
CASSPTGVLTEAFF
>-|TRBJ1-2|TRBV7-9|-
TGTGCCAGCAGCTTAGCGTATCCGGCTGGGATCGAGCTATATGGCTACACCTTC
CASSLAYPAGIELYGYTF
>-|TRBJ2-1|TRBV14|once
TGTGCCAGCACCGCTATAGGCGGGACGTCCTACAATGAGCAGTTCTTC
CASTAIGGTSYNEQFF
>-|TRBJ2-7|TRBV5-1|-
TGCGCCAGCAGCTTGGACCGCAACTATTATGAGCAGTACTTC
CASSLDRNYYEQYF
>TRBD1|TRBJ2-7|TRBV25-1|-
TGTGCCAGCAGTCCGACAGGGGGAACCTACGAGCAGTACTTC
CASSPTGGTYEQYF
>-|TRBJ1-6|TRBV6-6|-
TGTGCCAGCAGACCTATAATAAGGACCTCTAATTCACCCCTCCACTTT
CASRPIIRTSNSPLHF
>-|TRBJ2-5|TRBV7-2|-
TGTGCCAGCAGCCTTAGGGGGGACCAAGAGACCCAGTACTTC
CASSLRGDQETQYF
>-|TRBJ1-5|TRBV7-8|-
TGTGCCAGCAGCTTATACCGGACACAAAATCAGCCCCAGCATTTT
CASSLYRTQNQPQHF
>-|TRBJ2-5|TRBV18|-
TGTGCCAGCTCACCAATCGGCCGGGAGACCCAGTACTTC
CASSPIGRETQYF
>-|TRBJ1-2|TRBV6-2/TRBV6-3|-
TGTGCCAGCAGTTACGCAGGGTCGTATGGCTACACCTTC
CASSYAGSYGYTF
>TRBD1|TRBJ1-1|TRBV5-1|-
TGCGCCAGCAGCGCTTTGGCAGGGGGCTTGGACACTGAAGCTTTCTTT
CASSALAGGLDTEAFF
>-|TRBJ2-6|TRBV11-2|-
TGTGCCAGCAGCCCCTCGGGTTCTGGGGCCAACGTCCTGACTTTC
CASSPSGSGANVLTF
>-|TRBJ2-5|TRBV29-1|-
TGCAGCGTTGACAGGGGTAATCAAGAGACCCAGTACTTC
CSVDRGNQETQYF
>-|TRBJ1-6|TRBV7-9|-
TGTGCCAGCAGCCCAACAGGAGGGGGTTCACCCCTCCACTTT
CASSPTGGGSPLHF
>TRBD1|TRBJ1-3|TRBV7-3|-
TGTGCCAGCAGCCGACAGGGGAGAGGAGCTGGAAACACCATATATTTT
CASSRQGRGAGNTIYF
>-|TRBJ2-4|TRBV28|-
TGTGCCAGCAGTATATGGCAAAACGGCAAAAACATTCAGTACTTC
CASSIWQNGKNIQYF
>TRBD1|TRBJ2-1|TRBV19|once
TGTGCCAGTAGTAGGCTGACAGGGGGCTACAATGAGCAGTTCTTC
CASSRLTGGYNEQFF
>-|TRBJ1-1|TRBV5-1|-
TGCGCCAGCAGCTTAGATAGCCCGAACACTGAAGCTTTCTTT
CASSLDSPNTEAFF
>-|TRBJ2-3|TRBV5-1|-
TGCGCCAGCAGCTCTTCCCGGCCAGATACGCAGTATTTT
CASSSSRPDTQYF
>TRBD1|TRBJ1-2|TRBV7-9|-
TGTGCCAGCAGCTTACAGGGGGCGTCGTATGGCTACACCTTC
CASSLQGASYGYTF
>TRBD2|TRBJ2-1|TRBV15|-
TGTGCCACCAGCAGGTCGGCGGGAGGGCCCCATGAGCAGTTCTTC
CATSRSAGGPHEQFF
>-|TRBJ1-6|TRBV19|-
TGTGCCAGTAGTATTGGCGGGGCTGGTTTTAATTCACCCCTCCACTTT
CASSIGGAGFNSPLHF
>TRBD1|TRBJ2-7|TRBV7-8|-
TGTGCCAGCAGCTTAGGTATCAGGGGGCAATGGTACGAGCAGTACTTC
CASSLGIRGQWYEQYF
>TRBD1|TRBJ1-6|TRBV19|-
TGTGCCAGTAGTCCTGGACAGGGGAGCTCCTATAATTCACCCCTCCACTTT
CASSPGQGSSYNSPLHF
>-|TRBJ2-3|TRBV6-4|-
TGTGCCAGCAGTGAATGTAAACAGGGCCCAGATACGCAGTATTTT
CASSECKQGPDTQYF
>TRBD2|TRBJ2-7|TRBV19|-
TGTGCCAGTAGTCCTGAGTCGGGAGGAGGCTACGAGCAGTACTTC
CASSPESGGGYEQYF
>TRBD1|TRBJ1-1|TRBV19|once
TGTGCCAGTAGCGACCAAGAGGGGGCTGGGGTTTTCTTT
CASSDQEGAGVFF
>TRBD1|TRBJ2-7|TRBV5-1|-
TGCGCCAGCAGTCGGGACAGGGGGCTCTACGAGCAGTACTTC
CASSRDRGLYEQYF
>TRBD1|TRBJ1-2|TRBV7-2|-
TGTGCCAGCAGCTCCGGACAGGGTGCCTATGGCTACACCTTC
CASSSGQGAYGYTF
>TRBD1|TRBJ1-5|TRBV19|-
TGTGCCAGTAGTTACGGGCCAGGGGGCCTTGTCGGGAGCAATCAGCCCCAGCATTTT
CASSYGPGGLVGSNQPQHF
>TRBD1|TRBJ2-7|TRBV5-1|-
TGCGCCAGCAGCTTACAGGGGGCGGGGTACGAGCAGTACTTC
CASSLQGAGYEQYF
>-|TRBJ1-1|TRBV10-3|-
TGTGCCATCAGTGATGGGGGTTGGGACACTGAAGCTTTCTTT
CAISDGGWDTEAFF
>TRBD2|TRBJ2-5|TRBV5-1|-
TGCGCCAGCAGCTTGATTCCTAGCGGGAGGGCCTTCTCGGAAGAGACCCAGTACTTC
CASSLIPSGRAFSEETQYF
>-|TRBJ2-7|TRBV19|-
TGTGCCAGTAGTGCCCAGGGGGGGGCGGGTGAGCAGTACTTC
CASSAQGGAGEQYF
>-|TRBJ2-2|TRBV6-1|once
TGTGCCAGCAGTGACAGGGCACGGGAGCTGTTTTTT
CASSDRARELFF
>TRBD2|TRBJ2-1|TRBV7-2|-
TGTGCCAGCAAGCGAATGACTAGCGGGAGGGCCTACAATGAGCAGTTCTTC
CASKRMTSGRAYNEQFF
>-|TRBJ2-7|TRBV5-4|once
TGTGCCAGCAGCTTAGGGTTGAACCCCTACGAGCAGTACTTC
CASSLGLNPYEQYF
>-|TRBJ1-3|TRBV9|-
TGTGCCAGCAGCTCTCCGGGCCGTGGAAACACCATATATTTT
CASSSPGRGNTIYF